The following is a T cell receptor beta chain sequence with its context. Its specificity is not known. The data were taken from a study of cytomegalovirus exposure and HLA in healthy donors. Study-wide context: Most genotyped donors, around 86% of more than 300, had Caucasian-associated genetic ancestry. General study results and limits: What a later analysis showed was that several of the most significant clusters appeared linked to common viral pathogens. Associated with cytomegalovirus, according to the listing, were around 160 TCR beta chains.

PCR primers comprised 60 Vbeta and 13 Jbeta primers. The method was immunoSEQ multiplex PCR; TCRdb's version includes in-frame clones alone and lacks a portion of them. The data contain about 120,000 clones, around 80% of them seen just once; the ten biggest clones take up over 0.2%. J lost 7 bases, V lost 1 base, and 0 bases had no gene match. CDR1 MGHRA and CDR2 YSYEKL come from the germline V gene. This CDR3 spans 14 amino acids. Sequenced sample: PBMCs. This receptor was identified in a man aged 45-65 years in good health and CMV-seronegative. V usage is TRBV4-1 and J usage is TRBJ2-1; 11 positions agree with TRBD2. The CDR3 sequence is CASSQASGGNEQFF. CDR3 coding DNA: TGCGCCAGCAGCCAAGCTAGCGGGGGGAATGAGCAGTTCTTC.